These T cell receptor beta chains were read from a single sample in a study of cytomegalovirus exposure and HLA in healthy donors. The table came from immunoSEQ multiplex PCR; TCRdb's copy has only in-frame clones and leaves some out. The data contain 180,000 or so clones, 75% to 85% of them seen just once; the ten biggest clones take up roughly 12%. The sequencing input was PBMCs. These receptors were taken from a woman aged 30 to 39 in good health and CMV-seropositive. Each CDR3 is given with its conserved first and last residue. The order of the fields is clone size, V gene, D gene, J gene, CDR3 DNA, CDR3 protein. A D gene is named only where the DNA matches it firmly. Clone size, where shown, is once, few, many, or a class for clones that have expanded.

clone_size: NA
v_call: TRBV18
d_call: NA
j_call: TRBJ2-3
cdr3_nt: TGTGCCAGCTCCCCCACGTCAGGTAGCACAGATACGCAGTATTTT
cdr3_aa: CASSPTSGSTDTQYF

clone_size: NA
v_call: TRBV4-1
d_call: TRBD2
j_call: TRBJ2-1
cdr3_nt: TGCGCCAGCAGCCAAGGGGGGGGCTCCTACAATGAGCAGTTCTTC
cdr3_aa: CASSQGGGSYNEQFF

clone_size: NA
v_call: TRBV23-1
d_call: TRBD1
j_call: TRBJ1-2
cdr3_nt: TGCGCCAGCAGTCCCACGCTTACTGAGGACAGGGGGGACTATGGCTACACCTTC
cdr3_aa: CASSPTLTEDRGDYGYTF

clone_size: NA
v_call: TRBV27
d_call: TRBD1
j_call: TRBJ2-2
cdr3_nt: TGTGCCAGCAGTTTTGCGGCAGGGGGCTCAGGGGAGCTGTTTTTT
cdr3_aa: CASSFAAGGSGELFF

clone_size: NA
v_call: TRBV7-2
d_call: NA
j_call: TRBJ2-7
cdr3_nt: TGTGCCAGCAGCTTACCGGGTCCCTCCTACGAGCAGTACTTC
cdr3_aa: CASSLPGPSYEQYF

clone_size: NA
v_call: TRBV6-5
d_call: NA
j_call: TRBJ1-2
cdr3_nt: TGTGCCAAACCCTGGACAAAGAACTATGGCTACACCTTC
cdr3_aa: CAKPWTKNYGYTF

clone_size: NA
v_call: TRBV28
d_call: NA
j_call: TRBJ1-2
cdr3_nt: TGTGCCAGCAGTTACCAGGGGAGAGGCTACACCTTC
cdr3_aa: CASSYQGRGYTF

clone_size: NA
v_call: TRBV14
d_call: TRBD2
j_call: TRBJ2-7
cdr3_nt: TGTGCCAGCAGCCTTACTAGCGGGAAAATCCCCGAGCAGTACTTC
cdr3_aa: CASSLTSGKIPEQYF

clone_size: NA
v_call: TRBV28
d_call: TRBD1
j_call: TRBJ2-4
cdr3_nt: TGTGCCAGCAGTTCCCCCCCCGCCAGGGGGGCCAAAAACATTCAGTACTTC
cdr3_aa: CASSSPPARGAKNIQYF

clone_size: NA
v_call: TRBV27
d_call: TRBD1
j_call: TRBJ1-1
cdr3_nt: TGTGCCAGCAGTTTAGGTGCCAGGGGGTCCACTGAAGCTTTCTTT
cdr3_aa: CASSLGARGSTEAFF

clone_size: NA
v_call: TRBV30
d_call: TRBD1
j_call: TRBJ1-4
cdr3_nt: TGTGCCTGGAGTGTACAGGGGGCTGAAAAACTGTTTTTT
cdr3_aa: CAWSVQGAEKLFF

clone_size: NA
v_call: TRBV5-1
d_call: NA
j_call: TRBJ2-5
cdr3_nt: TGCGCCAGCAGCTTGGGCCCGACCGGGGAGACCCAGTACTTC
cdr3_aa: CASSLGPTGETQYF

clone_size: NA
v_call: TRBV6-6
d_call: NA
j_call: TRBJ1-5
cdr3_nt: TGTGCCAGCACCCCGCAGGGGCCTCAGCCCCAGCATTTT
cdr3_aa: CASTPQGPQPQHF

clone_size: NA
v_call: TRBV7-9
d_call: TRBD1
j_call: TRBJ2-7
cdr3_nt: TGTGCCAGCAGCTTATCAAATAAAGGGACAGGGGTTTCCTACGAGCAGTACTTC
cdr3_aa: CASSLSNKGTGVSYEQYF

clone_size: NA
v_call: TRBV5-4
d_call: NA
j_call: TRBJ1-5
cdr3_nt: TGTGCCAGCAGCCCTAGTCCCGGGGATCCCAATCAGCCCCAGCATTTT
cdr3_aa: CASSPSPGDPNQPQHF

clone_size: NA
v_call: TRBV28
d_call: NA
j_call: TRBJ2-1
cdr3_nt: TGTGCCAGCTGGGGCGGGATATACAATGAGCAGTTCTTC
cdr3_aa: CASWGGIYNEQFF

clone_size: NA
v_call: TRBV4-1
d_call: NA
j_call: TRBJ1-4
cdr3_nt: TGCGCCAGCAGCCAAGATCTCCGGGAAAAACTGTTTTTT
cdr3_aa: CASSQDLREKLFF

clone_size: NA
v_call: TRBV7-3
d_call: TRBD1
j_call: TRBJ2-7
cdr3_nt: TGTGCCAGCAGCTTAAGCGGGACAGGGTACGAGCAGTACTTC
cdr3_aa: CASSLSGTGYEQYF

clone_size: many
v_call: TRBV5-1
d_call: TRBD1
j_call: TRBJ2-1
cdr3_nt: TGCGCCAGCAACGTCGGGACAGGTCTCGATGAGCAGTTCTTC
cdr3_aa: CASNVGTGLDEQFF